Presented here are 12 T cell receptor beta chains from one specimen sequenced in a study of Graves' ophthalmopathy and Graves' hyperthyroidism. The study amplified TCR beta CDR3 regions using RNA transcripts. First-round RT-PCR used HTBI primers; second-round multiplex PCR followed. TCRdb reanalysed the multiplex PCR reads using MiXCR and keeps one entry per CDR3 protein. The repertoire has some 1.1 million distinct CDR3 sequences, less than 45% of them found once; the top ten carry 11%. Sequencing input: peripheral blood or thyroid tissue (not recorded which). All receptors derive from an adult man with Graves' hyperthyroidism.

About this clonotype itself: A read error may account for a junction end that differs from germline. The CDR3 bases are TGTGCCGGCAGCTTGTCTATGTATGGCTACACCTTC. Translated, it gives CAGSLSMYGYTF. V and J are TRBV7-2 and TRBJ1-2; D is ambiguous. The CDR3 contains 12 residues. The germline gives CDR1 SGHTA, CDR2 FQGNSA.

The V gene is TRBV7-9, the J gene TRBJ1-4; D perhaps matches TRBD1 (5 bases). Germline V gives CDR1 SEHNR, CDR2 FQNEAQ (reference sequence). Trimming stripped 5 bases from V and 4 bases from J, with 14 bases between. The CDR3 has 15 amino acids. The CDR3 DNA sequence: TGTGCCAGCAGCGACCCGGGACGGATTAATGAAAAACTGTTTTTT. Residues: CASSDPGRINEKLFF.

A note on this clonotype: In this CDR3 the conserved last residue, phenylalanine or tryptophan, is missing, so a read error is likely. It is unclear where the CDR3 begins or ends on the DNA, so no DNA is shown, and the CDR3 is as TCRdb lists it. The chain is built from TRBV5-1 and TRBJ1-4. A total of 9 residues make up the CDR3, ends included. Looked up from germline, CDR1 is SGHRS and CDR2 is YFSETQ. The CDR3 sequence is CASSQDPAD.

The sample holds many counts of this clonotype. The V gene is TRBV7-8, the J gene TRBJ2-7; possibly TRBD2 for D (5 bases). CDR1 and CDR2 (germline): SGHVS, FQNEAQ. This CDR3 comprises 14 residues. With 4 bases removed from V and 3 bases from J, the gap between germline ends came to 13 bases. CDR3 residues: CASSSYGDHYEQYF. The CDR3 DNA reads TGTGCCAGCAGCTCGTACGGGGATCACTACGAGCAGTACTTC. The complete variable domain, with remaining parts taken from reference TRBV7-8 and TRBJ2-7, reads GAGVSQSPRYKVAKRGQDVALRCDPISGHVSLFWYQQALGQGPEFLTYFQNEAQLDKSGLPSDRFFAERPEGSVSTLKIQRTQQEDSAVYLCASSSYGDHYEQYFGPGTRLTVT.

In this sample, this clonotype turned up a few times. V usage is TRBV7-7 and J usage is TRBJ2-2, with 10 bases matching TRBD1. The CDR3 is 17 amino acids. Trimming took 5 bases from V and 2 from J; bases not matched to a gene: 8. Germline CDR1 is SSHAT and CDR2 is FNYEAQ (reference sequence). The CDR3 is CASSPRGTGDNTGELFF. As DNA, the CDR3 is TGTGCCAGCAGCCCACGTGGGACAGGGGACAACACCGGGGAGCTGTTTTTT. Combining the CDR3 with reference TRBV7-7 and TRBJ2-2 gives the whole variable domain GAGVSQSPRYKVTKRGQDVTLRCDPISSHATLYWYQQALGQGPEFLTYFNYEAQPDKSGLPSDRFSAERPEGSISTLTIQRTEQRDSAMYRCASSPRGTGDNTGELFFGEGSRLTVL.

The chain joins TRBV7-9 to TRBJ2-7; 13 positions agree with TRBD2. With 5 bases clipped from V and 5 bases from J, the junction kept 9 bases outside the gene matches. CDR1 SEHNR and CDR2 FQNEAQ come from the germline V gene (reference sequence). The CDR3 is made up of 16 amino acids. The CDR3 protein is CASSTGQGLAGNEQYF. CDR3 sequence (DNA): TGTGCCAGCAGCACCGGACAGGGACTAGCGGGAAACGAGCAGTACTTC.

This clonotype was found a few times. The V gene is TRBV6-2 or TRBV6-3, the J gene TRBJ2-6; D is ambiguous. This CDR3 has 15 residues. Germline assignment: CDR1 MNHEY and CDR2 SVGEGT. V lost 6 bases, J lost 4 bases, and 13 bases lay in between. In DNA, the CDR3 is TGTGCCAGCAGAGGCGACGTAACCGGGGCCAACGTCCTGACTTTC. Translation: CASRGDVTGANVLTF.

The rearrangement uses TRBV10-2 and TRBJ1-6; 8 nucleotides match TRBD1. The germline V gene encodes CDR1 WSHSY and CDR2 SAAADI. J was trimmed by 0 bases and V by 2 bases; bases with no gene match: 12. This CDR3 is built from 20 residues. The CDR3 DNA is TGCGCCAGCAGTGAGCCGGCGGAACAGGGGGTGAGCTCCTATAATTCACCCCTCCACTTT. It is translated as CASSEPAEQGVSSYNSPLHF.

This clonotype was recorded once. DNA for the CDR3: TGTGCCAGCAGCCAGACTAGCGGGATTTCGGAGACCCAGTACTTC. It specifies CASSQTSGISETQYF. The chain combines TRBV4-2 with TRBJ2-5; 11 bases fit TRBD2. The CDR3 is made up of 15 amino acids. With V trimmed by 3 bases and J by 5 bases, 5 bases remained unmatched. CDR1 and CDR2 (germline): LGHNA, YNFKEQ.

Ten or more counts support this clonotype. This chain joins TRBV2 and TRBJ1-2, with D possibly TRBD1 on 5 matching bases. The CDR3 covers 14 residues. The V end lost 4 bases, the J end lost 0 bases, and 9 bases lay between the germline ends. Germline loops: CDR1 SNHLY, CDR2 FYNNEI. The CDR3 DNA follows: TGTGCCAGCAGTGGGGACGGTGCTAACTATGGCTACACCTTC. This sequence encodes CASSGDGANYGYTF.

This clonotype was found many times. The CDR3 loop reads CASSHRTGEAYGYTF. The CDR3 nucleotides are TGTGCCAGCAGCCACAGGACAGGGGAGGCCTATGGCTACACCTTC. This sequence joins TRBV7-2 and TRBJ1-2; 9 nucleotides align to TRBD1. V dropped 5 bases and J dropped 4; count of bases not matched to a gene: 8. The CDR3 is made up of 15 amino acids. CDR1 is SGHTA and CDR2 is FQGNSA in the germline V gene.

This clonotype showed up many times. V gene TRBV7-9 combines with J gene TRBJ1-1, with unresolved D. Trimming stripped 3 bases from V and 1 base from J, with 3 bases between. Germline V gene sequence: CDR1 SEHNR, CDR2 FQNEAQ (reference sequence). CDR3 length: 12 residues. CDR3 amino acids: CASSFANTEAFF. Here the CDR3 DNA reads TGTGCCAGCAGCTTCGCGAACACTGAAGCTTTCTTT.